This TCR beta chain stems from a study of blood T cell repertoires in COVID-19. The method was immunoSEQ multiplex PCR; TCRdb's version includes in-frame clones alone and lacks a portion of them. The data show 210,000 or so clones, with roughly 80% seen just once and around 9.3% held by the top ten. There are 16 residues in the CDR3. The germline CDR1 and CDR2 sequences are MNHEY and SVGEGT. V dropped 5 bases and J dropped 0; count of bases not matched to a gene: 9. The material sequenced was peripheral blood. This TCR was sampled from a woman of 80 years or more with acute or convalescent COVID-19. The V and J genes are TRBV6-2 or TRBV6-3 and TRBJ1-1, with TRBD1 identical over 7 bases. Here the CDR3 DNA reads TGTGCCAGCAGTACTGTCGACAGGGAGGTGAACACTGAAGCTTTCTTT. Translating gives CASSTVDREVNTEAFF.